These T cell receptor beta chains were read from a single sample in a study of cytomegalovirus exposure and HLA in healthy donors. TCRdb's copy holds only in-frame clones and misses some; the assay was immunoSEQ multiplex PCR. This table holds 85,000 to 100,000 clones, around four fifths found once. The source material was PBMCs. These receptors all come from a middle-aged man in good health and CMV-seropositive. Each CDR3 is given with its conserved first and last residue. A D gene is named only where the DNA matches it firmly. Only part of the rows carry a size: once, few, many, or a class if the clone is expanded.

D,size,J,V,DNA,CDR3
TRBD1,.,TRBJ1-1,TRBV7-3,TGTGCCAGCAGCACCGGGACAGGGTTTAACACTGAAGCTTTCTTT,CASSTGTGFNTEAFF
TRBD2,.,TRBJ2-6,TRBV7-2,TGTGCCAGCAGCTTAGAGCGGGGGGGCGCTGGGGCCAACGTCCTGACTTTC,CASSLERGGAGANVLTF
TRBD2,once,TRBJ2-5,TRBV7-9,TGTGCCAGCAGCGAAACCGGGACTAGCGGGGGAGAGACCCAGTACTTC,CASSETGTSGGETQYF
TRBD2,.,TRBJ2-7,TRBV19,TGTGCCAGTAGTATGGGACTAGCGGGTTCCTACGAGCAGTACTTC,CASSMGLAGSYEQYF
TRBD1,few,TRBJ2-5,TRBV6-6,TGTGCCAGCAGTCGCCGGACAGGGCGGGAGACCCAGTACTTC,CASSRRTGRETQYF
.,.,TRBJ2-7,TRBV19,TGTGCCAGCGCAACTCAAGGGGGTAACGAGCAGTACTTC,CASATQGGNEQYF
.,.,TRBJ1-4,TRBV9,TGTGCCAGCAGCCCGAAGGGGTATGACGAAAAACTGTTTTTT,CASSPKGYDEKLFF
TRBD2,.,TRBJ2-7,TRBV10-3,TGTGCCATCAGCCCCCAGCGGGGTAACGAGCAGTACTTC,CAISPQRGNEQYF
TRBD1,.,TRBJ1-6,TRBV2,TGTGCCAGCAGTCGGCCGGGGACAGATAATTCACCCCTCCACTTT,CASSRPGTDNSPLHF
.,.,TRBJ2-7,TRBV5-1,TGCGCCAGCAGCTTATCTGAGGGGGTACCTCGCTACGAGCAGTACTTC,CASSLSEGVPRYEQYF
TRBD1,.,TRBJ1-2,TRBV18,TGTGCCAGCTCACCGCAGGGGGCGGACTATGGCTACACCTTC,CASSPQGADYGYTF
.,.,TRBJ2-3,TRBV12-2,TGTGCAAGTCGCTTAGCTTCCAAGGGGCGGGGGAGACGCACAGATACGCAGTATTTT,CASRLASKGRGRRTDTQYF
TRBD1,.,TRBJ1-1,TRBV4-3,TGCGCCAGCAGCCAAGTTAGGGCAGGGGGTCTCCGGAGAGCTTTCTTT,CASSQVRAGGLRRAFF
TRBD2,.,TRBJ2-1,TRBV9,TGTGCCAGCAGCGTAGCGGGGGGGCCGAACAATGAGCAGTTCTTC,CASSVAGGPNNEQFF
TRBD1,.,TRBJ1-2,TRBV5-6,TGTGCCAGCAGCTGGGGGACAGGGGGCACCGTGTATGGCTACCCCTTC,CASSWGTGGTVYGYPF
TRBD1,.,TRBJ1-4,TRBV27,TGTGCCAGCAGTATGCAGGGGGCACTGGGGGAAAAACTGTTTTTT,CASSMQGALGEKLFF
TRBD1,.,TRBJ2-5,TRBV6-1,TGTGCCAGCAGTCGACAGGGGGGGGAGACCCAGTACTTC,CASSRQGGETQYF
.,.,TRBJ1-2,TRBV6-1,TGTGCCAGCAGTCAAGGACTCTATGGCTACACCTTC,CASSQGLYGYTF
.,once,TRBJ1-6,TRBV27,TGTGCCAGCAGTTTGCGGAATTCACCCCTCAACTTT,CASSLRNSPLNF
.,.,TRBJ1-1,TRBV19,TGTGCCAGTAGCGGAGACGGGTTGCGGATGGCTTTCTTT,CASSGDGLRMAFF
TRBD1,.,TRBJ1-6,TRBV5-4,TGTGCCAGCAGTTCCGGGACAGAGAGTGTCGTTAATTCACCCCTCCACTTT,CASSSGTESVVNSPLHF
TRBD2,few,TRBJ2-2,TRBV7-2,TGTGCCAGCAGCCCACTAGCGGGGGGGCTTACGGGGGAGCTGTTTTTT,CASSPLAGGLTGELFF
.,.,TRBJ1-2,TRBV13,TGTGCCAGCAGCTTCCTAAACTATGGCTACACCTTC,CASSFLNYGYTF
.,.,TRBJ2-5,TRBV4-2,TGTGCCAGCAGCCAAGATGGGACACTGCAAGAGACCCAGTACTTC,CASSQDGTLQETQYF
.,.,TRBJ2-2,TRBV7-8,TGTGCCAGCAGCTTAGCGGCTCAGGGGCGAGGGGAGCTGTTTTTT,CASSLAAQGRGELFF
.,.,TRBJ1-3,TRBV19,TGTGCCAGTAGTGATAATTCCAGGATCTTCTCTGGAAACACCATATATTTT,CASSDNSRIFSGNTIYF
.,.,TRBJ1-2,TRBV6-4,TGTGCCAGCAGTCTGAATACAGGTGTGGGCGGCTACACCTTC,CASSLNTGVGGYTF
.,.,TRBJ2-5,TRBV7-2,TGTGCCAGCAGCTTCTTCACCCAGTACCAAGAGACCCAGTACTTC,CASSFFTQYQETQYF
.,once,TRBJ1-5,TRBV18,TGTGCCAGCTCACCACGGACAAATAGCAATCAGCCCCAGCATTTT,CASSPRTNSNQPQHF
.,.,TRBJ2-7,TRBV4-2,TGTGCCAGCAGCCAAGATAATTTGGAGTACGAGCAGTACTTC,CASSQDNLEYEQYF
TRBD1,.,TRBJ1-1,TRBV27,TGTGCCAGCAGTTTATCCCAACTCGACAGGGTCACTGAAGCTTTCTTT,CASSLSQLDRVTEAFF
.,.,TRBJ2-3,TRBV6-5,TGTGCCAGCAGTTATCCTGGGGCAGGGGTTTATACGCAGTATTTT,CASSYPGAGVYTQYF
.,few,TRBJ1-2,TRBV7-2,TGTGCCAGCAGCTTAGCGGCTACCCACGGTGAGGCCTATGGCTACACCTTC,CASSLAATHGEAYGYTF
TRBD2,.,TRBJ2-1,TRBV30,TGTGCCTGGAGTCCGCTAGCGGGGTGGTACAATGAGCAGTTCTTC,CAWSPLAGWYNEQFF
.,.,TRBJ2-1,TRBV7-9,TGTGCCAGCAGCCCGAGGGACAATGAGCAGTTCTTC,CASSPRDNEQFF
.,.,TRBJ2-7,TRBV29-1,TGCAGCGTTCAGGCCAGTTCCTACGAGCAGTACTTC,CSVQASSYEQYF
TRBD1,.,TRBJ2-7,TRBV7-8,TGTGCCAGCAGCCGGACAGGGGACCACGAGCAGTACTTC,CASSRTGDHEQYF
.,.,TRBJ2-6,TRBV27,TGTGCCAGCAGTTTAATTACCCCCGGAATACAGGGTCCAAGCTCTGGGGCCAACGTCCTGACTTTC,CASSLITPGIQGPSSGANVLTF
.,.,TRBJ2-1,TRBV4-2,TGTGCCAGCAGCCAAGGACAATTGGAGCAGTTCTTC,CASSQGQLEQFF
.,.,TRBJ2-5,TRBV6-1,TGTGCCAGCAGTGAAGAGGGGAAGACCCAGTACTTC,CASSEEGKTQYF
TRBD2,.,TRBJ2-2,TRBV4-1,TGCGCCAGCAGCCAAGTCGGGGGGGCCTTCGGCACCGGGGAGCTGTTTTTT,CASSQVGGAFGTGELFF
.,few,TRBJ1-2,TRBV5-6,TGTGCCAGCAGCTTGGTGGCAGGGGACGGCTACACCTTC,CASSLVAGDGYTF
TRBD2,once,TRBJ2-7,TRBV10-3,TGTGCCATCAGGGTGACTAGTGAGCGGGGATCCTACGAGCAGTACTTC,CAIRVTSERGSYEQYF
TRBD1,.,TRBJ1-3,TRBV5-1,TGCGCCAGCAGGGAAGAAGGATACAGGGGGGTCTCTGGAAACACCATATATTTT,CASREEGYRGVSGNTIYF
.,.,TRBJ2-3,TRBV14,TGTGCCAGCAGCCAAGGGTCAGGGAGCACAGATACGCAGTATTTT,CASSQGSGSTDTQYF
.,few,TRBJ1-2,TRBV4-3,TGCGCCAGCAGCCAAGATTTATATAGGGGGTCCTATGGCTACACCTTC,CASSQDLYRGSYGYTF
TRBD1,.,TRBJ1-1,TRBV12-5,TGTGCTAGTGGTTTGCCGCGGACAGGGGGCAAGGACACTGAAGCTTTCTTT,CASGLPRTGGKDTEAFF
.,.,TRBJ2-7,TRBV4-3,TGCGCCAGCGGTCCTAGCCCGAAGGACTACGAGCAGTACTTC,CASGPSPKDYEQYF
.,few,TRBJ1-1,TRBV6-1,TGTGCCAGCAGTGCAGGGTTTGTGAACACTGAAGCTTTCTTT,CASSAGFVNTEAFF
.,few,TRBJ1-4,TRBV2,TGTGCCAGCAGTGAATGGGGGCACGGTAATGAAAAACTGTTTTTT,CASSEWGHGNEKLFF
.,.,TRBJ1-5,TRBV4-1,TGCGCCAGCAGCCAAGGCCTGGGCGATCAGCCCCAGAATTTT,CASSQGLGDQPQNF
.,.,TRBJ2-1,TRBV9,TGTGCCAGCAGCGTAGCTGATGTGGCACACTCCTACAATGAGCAGTTCTTC,CASSVADVAHSYNEQFF
TRBD2,.,TRBJ2-5,TRBV7-2,TGTGCCAGCAGCTTAGGTCCGTTGGCTAGCGGCCAAGAGACCCAGTACTTC,CASSLGPLASGQETQYF
.,once,TRBJ2-7,TRBV6-5,TGTGCCAGCAGCCGGGACTCCGGTACCTCCTACGAGCAGTACTTC,CASSRDSGTSYEQYF
TRBD1,.,TRBJ1-1,TRBV5-1,TGCGCCAGCAGCCCTGTCCCGGGACAGGTTAACACTGAAGCTTTCTTT,CASSPVPGQVNTEAFF
.,once,TRBJ2-7,TRBV20-1,TGCAGTGCTAGAGCAGTTAACGAGCAGTACTTC,CSARAVNEQYF
.,.,TRBJ2-7,TRBV5-1,TGCGCCAGCACCGTCGGAGTGGGTCGGGGGACCGACGAGCAGTACTTC,CASTVGVGRGTDEQYF
.,.,TRBJ1-5,TRBV7-8,TGTGCCAGCAGTTTAGAGCCCAATCAGCCCCAGCATTTT,CASSLEPNQPQHF
.,.,TRBJ1-6,TRBV7-6,TGTGCCAGCAGCTTAGCACCGGGAACCTCACCCCTCCACTTT,CASSLAPGTSPLHF
TRBD2,.,TRBJ2-5,TRBV7-2,TGTGCCAGCAGCATGACTAGCGGATACCAAGAGACCCAGTACTTC,CASSMTSGYQETQYF